This TCR beta chain was identified during a study of regulatory T cells in long-lasting Graves disease. Study-wide background: Graves' disease counted as persistent after over 5 years of antithyroid drugs with positive TSH receptor antibodies.

This clonotype was counted ten times or more. Construction of the TCR beta libraries employed iRepertoire HTBI primers in conjunction with Arm-PCR of CDR3 regions. TCRdb analysed the multiplex PCR reads with MiXCR anew, one entry per CDR3 protein. The data hold about 470,000 distinct CDR3 sequences, with 20% observed a single time. The time point is: persistent/refractory GD, antithyroid drugs over 5 years with positive TRAb. PBMCs provided the RNA from which the TCR library was made. V trimming: 3 bases; J trimming: 7 bases; junction bases outside the gene matches: 5. Germline CDR1 GTSNPN, CDR2 SVGIG (reference sequence). This CDR3 spans 14 amino acids.

The source was peripheral blood mononuclear cells (PBMCs), collected when the disease was refractory, from a patient treated with antithyroid drugs. This chain joins TRBV30 and TRBJ2-2; 10 nucleotides line up with TRBD2. The TCR originated in a female donor with Graves disease. CDR3 sequence reads: CAWRLAGVNGELFF. The CDR3 nucleotides read TGTGCCTGGAGGCTAGCGGGAGTTAACGGGGAGCTGTTTTTT.